Shown below are 17 T cell receptor beta chains from a single sample sequenced in a study of naive and memory T cell subsets. Treatment meaning: skin biopsy from PPD injection site in Mantoux-positive individual. The library had UMIs added by 3' ligation of an oligonucleotide to TCR cDNA. The SP2 primer and nested alpha and beta constant region primers amplified ligated cDNA in four rounds. TCRdb used MiXCR to reprocess the UMI-ligation and nested PCR reads, holding one entry per CDR3 protein. Among about 30,000 distinct CDR3 sequences, approximately 6.7% were seen once, and the ten largest hold approximately 2.8%. The sequencing here drew on skin, taken from a tuberculin skin test site. These TCRs come from an adult in good health.

This clonotype came up many times. The V gene is TRBV20-1, the J gene TRBJ2-3; D is possibly TRBD2 (7 bases). CDR1 is DFQATT and CDR2 is SNEGSKA in the germline V gene (reference sequence). The ends were cut back, 5 bases at V and 4 bases at J, with 16 bases in the middle. This CDR3 region has 14 residues. The CDR3 spells CSASEGGLADTQYF. CDR3 nucleotide sequence: TGCAGTGCTTCGGAGGGGGGGCTTGCAGATACGCAGTATTTT.

This clonotype was seen many times. V usage is TRBV5-1 and J usage is TRBJ2-7; D is perhaps TRBD1 (6 bases). The CDR3 is 13 residues long. Germline CDR1 and CDR2: SGHRS and YFSETQ. With 3 bases removed from V and 4 bases from J, the gap between germline ends came to 11 bases. The CDR3 is CASSWGQAYEQYF. CDR3 in DNA: TGCGCCAGCAGCTGGGGGCAGGCATACGAGCAGTACTTC. Using reference TRBV5-1 and TRBJ2-7 for the parts outside the CDR3, the full variable domain is KAGVTQTPRYLIKTRGQQVTLSCSPISGHRSVSWYQQTPGQGLQFLFEYFSETQRNKGNFPGRFSGRQFSNSRSEMNVSTLELGDSALYLCASSWGQAYEQYFGPGTRLTVT.

Ten or more counts support this clonotype. The chain couples TRBV12-3 or TRBV12-4 to TRBJ2-1; D unclear. Trimming cost V 11 bases and J 5 bases, with 7 bases left between them. The CDR3 is made up of 10 amino acids. The CDR3 region is CAVHNNEQFF. The DNA for the CDR3 is TGTGCCGTTCACAACAATGAGCAGTTCTTC.

This clonotype was detected a few times. This chain links TRBV15 with TRBJ1-5; 8 bases are a match to TRBD1. Germline lookup yields CDR1 LNHNV and CDR2 YYDKDF (reference sequence). This CDR3 has 14 residues. V shed 3 bases, J shed 5 bases, and the junction held 3 bases outside the gene matches. Here the CDR3 reads CATSSSTGDQPQHF. The CDR3 nucleotides are TGTGCCACCAGCAGTTCGACAGGGGATCAGCCCCAGCATTTT.

At least ten counts were recorded for this clonotype. The V call is TRBV19, the J call TRBJ1-2, with 8 bases aligning to TRBD1. The junction had 9 bases not matched to a gene; V was cut back by 4 bases and J by 2 bases. CDR1 and CDR2 (germline): LNHDA, SQIVND (reference sequence). The CDR3 totals 16 residues. CDR3 amino acids: CASSTGTGADNYGYTF. In DNA, the CDR3 is TGTGCCAGTAGTACCGGGACAGGCGCCGACAACTATGGCTACACCTTC.

The CDR3 coding sequence is TGTGCCAGCAGCCAAGGGGACAGGACCTACGAGCAGTACTTC. Protein: CASSQGDRTYEQYF. The chain couples TRBV3-1 to TRBJ2-7, with 8 bases lining up with TRBD1. This CDR3 comprises 14 residues. The germline V gene has CDR1 LGHDT and CDR2 YNNKEL (reference sequence). V trimming: 1 base; J trimming: 2 bases; junction bases outside the gene matches: 1.

In this sample, this clonotype turned up many times. This sequence joins TRBV18 and TRBJ1-5; 10 bases fit TRBD1. This CDR3 has 14 residues. Germline lookup yields CDR1 KGHSH and CDR2 LQKENI. J lost 5 bases, V lost 6 bases, and 4 bases had no gene match. CDR3 nucleotides: TGTGCCAGCTCCCTTGGACAGGGGGATCAGCCCCAGCATTTT. The encoded protein is CASSLGQGDQPQHF.

The chain uses TRBV27 and TRBJ1-5; D not certain. The CDR3 runs to 14 residues. Germline V CDR1 and CDR2: MNHEY, SMNVEV (reference sequence). The V and J ends lost 4 bases and 0 bases respectively, with 7 bases between them. CDR3 sequence: CASSSHNSNQPQHF. The CDR3, as DNA: TGTGCCAGCAGTTCCCACAATAGCAATCAGCCCCAGCATTTT.

This clonotype was found a few times. This sequence joins TRBV7-8 and TRBJ2-1; no reliable D call. Germline V lookup: CDR1 SGHVS, CDR2 FQNEAQ. The CDR3 is made up of 16 amino acids. Trimming removed 1 base at V and 0 bases at J, with 10 bases between. The CDR3 spells CASSLVRLPSYNEQFF. The CDR3 DNA follows: TGTGCCAGCAGCTTAGTCCGGCTCCCCTCCTACAATGAGCAGTTCTTC.

This clonotype was observed many times. The chain joins TRBV6-5 to TRBJ2-5; 11 positions agree with TRBD2. The V and J ends lost 2 bases and 4 bases, in that order; junction bases with no gene match: 12. CDR3 length: 18 amino acids. Germline CDR1 and CDR2: MNHEY and SVGAGI. The CDR3 here is CASSYRASGGLRRETQYF. CDR3 in DNA: TGTGCCAGCAGTTACCGGGCTAGCGGGGGGCTCCGGAGAGAGACCCAGTACTTC.

The CDR3 loop is CASTPGSSGANVLTF. In DNA form, the CDR3 reads TGTGCCAGCACCCCAGGAAGCTCTGGGGCCAACGTCCTGACTTTC. The chain carries TRBV5-6 and TRBJ2-6; D gene unclear. Germline CDR1 reads SGHDT; CDR2 reads YYEEEE. There are 15 residues in the CDR3. The V and J ends lost 6 bases and 0 bases respectively, with 10 bases between them.

This clonotype was seen many times. The chain joins TRBV10-3 to TRBJ2-3; D not certain. Between the trimmed V and J ends, which lost 4 bases and 6 bases, there was a span of 11 bases. This CDR3 spans 13 amino acids. In germline, CDR1 is ENHRY, CDR2 SYGVKD. The CDR3 region is CAISGRTYDTQYF. The CDR3 DNA reads TGTGCCATCAGTGGTAGGACGTACGATACGCAGTATTTT.

This clonotype has at least ten counts. V gene TRBV2 combines with J gene TRBJ2-5; perhaps TRBD1 as D (6 bases). V was shortened by 3 bases and J by 3 bases, with 8 bases between the two germline ends. CDR3 length: 13 amino acids. Germline V gene lookup returns CDR1 SNHLY and CDR2 FYNNEI. DNA of the CDR3: TGTGCCAGCAGTGACTGGACAGAAGAGACCCAGTACTTC. This encodes CASSDWTEETQYF. Complete variable domain (other parts from reference TRBV2 and TRBJ2-5): EPEVTQTPSHQVTQMGQEVILRCVPISNHLYFYWYRQILGQKVEFLVSFYNNEISEKSEIFDDQFSVERPDGSNFTLKIRSTKLEDSAMYFCASSDWTEETQYFGPGTRLLVL.

This clonotype was recorded at least ten times. CDR3 residues: CASSLSSASGGQETQYF. The CDR3 nucleotides read TGCGCCAGCAGCTTGTCGTCGGCTAGCGGGGGCCAAGAGACCCAGTACTTC. The chain combines TRBV5-1 with TRBJ2-5, with 10 positions matching TRBD2. Germline CDR1 SGHRS, CDR2 YFSETQ. Germline trimming cut 1 base from V and 1 base from J; bases unmatched to any gene: 7. The CDR3 is 17 amino acids.

Many counts were recorded for this clonotype. V is TRBV18 and J is TRBJ1-2; no clear D. The germline gives CDR1 KGHSH, CDR2 LQKENI. With 6 bases removed from V and 4 bases from J, the gap between germline ends came to 18 bases. The CDR3 loop spans 15 amino acids. The CDR3: CASSETDTFGYGYTF. CDR3 DNA sequence: TGTGCCAGCTCCGAAACAGATACTTTTGGCTATGGCTACACCTTC.

This clonotype was observed at least ten times. V gene TRBV6-5 combines with J gene TRBJ1-1; no clear D. Germline CDR1 MNHEY, CDR2 SVGAGI. The length of the CDR3 is 15 residues. V was cut by 2 bases and J by 0 bases, with 10 bases left in between. CDR3 amino acids: CASSYTSDMNTEAFF. The CDR3 region has the DNA TGTGCCAGCAGTTACACTTCAGATATGAACACTGAAGCTTTCTTT.

This clonotype came up many times. The chain recombines TRBV20-1 with TRBJ2-5; D might be TRBD2 (5 bases). The CDR3 sequence is 17 residues long. Germline V lookup: CDR1 DFQATT, CDR2 SNEGSKA (reference sequence). With 0 bases removed from V and 2 bases from J, the gap between germline ends came to 19 bases. Here the CDR3 reads CSARDPLRSGPQETQYF. Written as DNA, the CDR3 is TGCAGTGCTAGAGATCCCCTTAGGAGCGGACCGCAAGAGACCCAGTACTTC.